The T cell receptor beta chain described here comes from a study of blood T cells in healthy people across ages. Study details: Template-switching capture recovered about one barcoded beta molecule per two T cells.

This clonotype has more than one count but fewer than ten. Its cognate antigen is unknown. V lost 2 bases and J lost 14, with 19 bases in between. CDR3 size: 14 residues. A second PCR of about 7 to 12 cycles used a sample-barcoded 5' primer and a J-beta primer mix. Each CDR3 protein gets one entry after TCRdb re-called the 5' RACE reads with MiXCR. The sample yields 730,000 or so distinct CDR3 sequences, around 38% seen once. Study results and caveats: Strong correlation linked observed beta diversity and percent naive T cells.

The study drew donors from healthy Caucasian individuals in Russia aged roughly 6 to 100. Collection of 8.5 to 10 milliliters of peripheral blood was performed for each donor. The specimen was blood. This TCR was sampled from a man aged 80 or over in good health. The chain joins TRBV12-3 or TRBV12-4 to TRBJ2-1; D possibly corresponds to TRBD2 (6 bases). The CDR3 loop reads CASSLLDFSGAKFF. In DNA, the CDR3 is TGTGCCAGCAGTTTACTTGACTTTAGCGGAGCCAAGTTCTTC.